Listed here are 18 T cell receptor beta chains from one sample, sequenced in a study of T-cell memory formation after mild COVID-19. Via MiXCR, TCRdb re-called the 5' RACE reads, giving one row per CDR3 protein. The top ten hold around a fifth of the sample, which has roughly 400,000 distinct CDR3 sequences, about 17% seen once. The sample was PBMCs or a T cell subset sorted from them (not recorded which). The origin of the receptors is a man aged 18 to 29 who had mild COVID-19 (a few samples of this study predate the infection). Cell type and time point are not known.

This clonotype came up once. In DNA form, the CDR3 reads TGTGCCAGCAGCTCACGGGACATCACAGATACGCAGTATTTT. Amino acids: CASSSRDITDTQYF. V gene TRBV5-4 combines with J gene TRBJ2-3, with TRBD1 as a possible D gene (6 bases). Trimming removed 3 bases at V and 2 bases at J, with 10 bases between. The germline gives CDR1 SGHNT, CDR2 YYREEE (reference sequence). The CDR3 covers 14 residues.

The gene calls are TRBV20-1 and TRBJ2-1; D uncertain. Per the germline V gene, CDR1 is DFQATT and CDR2 is SNEGSKA (reference sequence). The CDR3 sequence is 15 residues long. V was pared by 1 base and J by 1 base, with 11 bases between. The DNA of the CDR3 is TGCAGTGCTAGAGGTCAGCCTTCTTCCTACAATGAGCAGTTCTTC. The encoded protein is CSARGQPSSYNEQFF.

The chain recombines TRBV27 with TRBJ2-4; no firm D call. Per germline, CDR1 MNHEY and CDR2 SMNVEV (reference sequence). CDR3 size: 13 residues. The V end was cut by 2 bases, the J end by 8 bases, with 10 bases between. CDR3 amino acids: CASSLEVGYIQYF. The DNA for the CDR3 is TGTGCCAGCAGTTTAGAGGTTGGGTACATTCAGTACTTC.

DNA for the CDR3: TGCAGTGCTAAGGAGGGGCCAGATACGCAGTATTTT. It is translated as CSAKEGPDTQYF. The chain uses TRBV20-1 and TRBJ2-3, with a weak D call TRBD2 (6 bases). Trimming cost V 4 bases and J 4 bases, with 9 bases left between them. The CDR3 is made up of 12 amino acids. CDR1 is DFQATT, CDR2 SNEGSKA, per germline (reference sequence).

This clonotype showed up just a few times. This chain connects TRBV7-9 to TRBJ1-2, with 9 nucleotides matching TRBD1. CDR1 is SEHNR, CDR2 FQNEAQ, per germline (reference sequence). J gave up 6 bases and V 4 bases, and 3 bases lay outside the gene matches. The CDR3 loop spans 13 amino acids. CDR3 residues: CASSSGTGNGYTF. In nucleotides, the CDR3 is TGTGCCAGCAGCTCCGGGACAGGGAATGGCTACACCTTC.

This clonotype was counted between two and nine times. The J gene is TRBJ2-2, the V gene TRBV28; 8 nucleotides agree with TRBD2. With V trimmed by 4 bases and J by 6 bases, 4 bases remained unmatched. The CDR3 totals 14 residues. Germline CDR1 reads MDHEN; CDR2 reads SYDVKM. This CDR3 reads CASSSSGGAGELFF. Written as DNA, the CDR3 is TGTGCCAGCAGTTCTTCCGGGGGGGCCGGGGAGCTGTTTTTT.

The CDR3 nucleotides read TGTGCCAGCACCGGACTAGCGGGGGCCTCCTACGAGCAGTACTTC. Its translation is CASTGLAGASYEQYF. The rearrangement links TRBV6-6 to TRBJ2-7; 13 bases match TRBD2. V trimming: 7 bases; J trimming: 0 bases; junction bases outside the gene matches: 3. CDR3 length equals 15 residues. Germline V gene lookup returns CDR1 MNHNY and CDR2 SVGAGI (reference sequence).

This clonotype appeared many times. The chain has TRBV5-1 and TRBJ2-1; 10 bases match TRBD2. The CDR3 length is 15 residues. V lost 4 bases to trimming and J lost 1 base; unmatched junction nucleotides: 2. In germline, CDR1 is SGHRS, CDR2 YFSETQ. CDR3 nucleotides: TGCGCCAGCAGCCAGGGACTAGCGTCCTACAATGAGCAGTTCTTC. Its protein is CASSQGLASYNEQFF. Based on the CDR3 plus reference TRBV5-1 and TRBJ2-1, the full variable domain is KAGVTQTPRYLIKTRGQQVTLSCSPISGHRSVSWYQQTPGQGLQFLFEYFSETQRNKGNFPGRFSGRQFSNSRSEMNVSTLELGDSALYLCASSQGLASYNEQFFGPGTRLTVL.

The rearrangement uses TRBV2 and TRBJ1-1; D perhaps matches TRBD1 (6 bases). This CDR3 has 13 amino acids. Germline CDR1 reads SNHLY; CDR2 reads FYNNEI. V was shortened by 8 bases and J by 4 bases, with 14 bases between the two germline ends. The CDR3 region is CASSPGAGTEAFF. In DNA form, the CDR3 reads TGTGCCAGCTCTCCAGGGGCCGGCACTGAAGCTTTCTTT.

The rearrangement links TRBV7-9 to TRBJ2-7; unclear D gene. The CDR3 runs to 14 residues. Germline V gene sequence: CDR1 SEHNR, CDR2 FQNEAQ (reference sequence). The V and J ends lost 1 base and 2 bases respectively, with 9 bases between them. CDR3 in DNA: TGTGCCAGCAGCTTAGGCCAGAGCCCCTACGAGCAGTACTTC. This encodes CASSLGQSPYEQYF. Full variable domain (outside the CDR3, taken from reference TRBV7-9 and TRBJ2-7): DTGVSQNPRHKITKRGQNVTFRCDPISEHNRLYWYRQTLGQGPEFLTYFQNEAQLEKSRLLSDRFSAERPKGSFSTLEIQRTEQGDSAMYLCASSLGQSPYEQYFGPGTRLTVT.

The chain combines TRBV7-2 with TRBJ2-1; 8 bases align to TRBD1. After removal of 6 bases from V and 4 bases from J, the junction contained 8 bases not matched to a gene. The CDR3 loop spans 15 amino acids. Germline V gene lookup returns CDR1 SGHTA and CDR2 FQGNSA. CDR3 sequence: CASSRTGGQYNEQFF. In DNA, the CDR3 is TGTGCCAGCAGTCGTACAGGGGGGCAGTACAATGAGCAGTTCTTC.

In its sample, this clonotype was seen a few times. The chain joins TRBV11-2 to TRBJ2-5, with D possibly matching TRBD2 (5 bases). V lost 5 bases and J lost 1, with 14 bases in between. CDR1 SGHAT and CDR2 FQNNGV come from the germline V gene. The CDR3 runs 15 residues. The CDR3 loop reads CASSLSPGVQETQYF. The DNA for the CDR3 is TGTGCCAGCAGCCTTAGTCCCGGGGTCCAAGAGACCCAGTACTTC.

This clonotype was counted a few times. The chain uses TRBV5-1 and TRBJ2-5; D remains unclear. With 4 bases removed from V and 1 base from J, the gap between germline ends came to 5 bases. The CDR3 consists of 12 residues. Germline V CDR1 and CDR2: SGHRS, YFSETQ. CDR3 region: CASSNPQETQYF. CDR3 nucleotides: TGCGCCAGCAGCAACCCCCAAGAGACCCAGTACTTC.

This clonotype has more than one count but fewer than ten. The chain is built from TRBV28 and TRBJ2-1; a possible D gene is TRBD2 (6 bases). This CDR3 spans 14 amino acids. V gave up 3 bases and J gave up 4 bases, with 10 bases separating them. The germline V gene encodes CDR1 MDHEN and CDR2 SYDVKM. CDR3 bases: TGTGCCAGCAGTTTCCTGAGCGGGTACAATGAGCAGTTCTTC. Amino acids: CASSFLSGYNEQFF.

This clonotype was picked up a small number of times. The rearrangement joins TRBV4-3 to TRBJ1-2; 10 bases are a match to TRBD1. CDR3 length: 18 residues. Germline V gives CDR1 LGHNA, CDR2 YSLEER. Trimming took 3 bases from V and 8 from J; bases not matched to a gene: 18. The CDR3 nucleotides read TGCGCCAGCAGCCATTGGCTGACTAGCCGGGACAGGGGTTCGGGCTACACCTTC. Translating gives CASSHWLTSRDRGSGYTF.

This clonotype was seen only a few times. The DNA of the CDR3 is TGTGCCAGCAGCTTCAACAGGGGGCAAGCTTTCTTT. Protein product: CASSFNRGQAFF. This chain uses TRBV27 with TRBJ1-1; TRBD1 agrees at 9 bases. There are 12 residues in the CDR3. Germline lookup yields CDR1 MNHEY and CDR2 SMNVEV (reference sequence). The ends lost 6 bases at V and 9 bases at J; junction bases unmatched: 5.

This clonotype was observed a handful of times. V is TRBV3-1 and J is TRBJ2-7, with 11 bases lining up with TRBD2. J lost 5 bases, V lost 2 bases, and 5 bases had no gene match. The CDR3 is made up of 15 amino acids. Per germline, CDR1 LGHDT and CDR2 YNNKEL (reference sequence). CDR3 protein: CASSQFTSGGDEQYF. DNA of the CDR3: TGTGCCAGCAGCCAATTCACTAGCGGGGGCGACGAGCAGTACTTC.

Written as DNA, the CDR3 is TGTGCCACCCGCACCCAGTCCTACGAGCAGTACGTC. It yields the protein CATRTQSYEQYV. This rearrangement joins TRBV24-1 to TRBJ2-7; D is unclear. Germline V lookup: CDR1 KGHDR, CDR2 SFDVKD. The CDR3 extends over 12 amino acids. Trimming took off 9 bases at V and 1 base at J, with 9 bases between the two ends.